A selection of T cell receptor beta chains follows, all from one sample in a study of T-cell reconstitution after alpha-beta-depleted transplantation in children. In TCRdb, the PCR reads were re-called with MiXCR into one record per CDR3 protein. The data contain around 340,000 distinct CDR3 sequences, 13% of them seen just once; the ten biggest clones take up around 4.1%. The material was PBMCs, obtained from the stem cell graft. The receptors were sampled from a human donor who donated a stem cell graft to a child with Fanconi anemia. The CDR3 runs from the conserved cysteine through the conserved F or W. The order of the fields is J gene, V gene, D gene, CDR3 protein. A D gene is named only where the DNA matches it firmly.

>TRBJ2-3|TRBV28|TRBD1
CASTSRGTGTQYF
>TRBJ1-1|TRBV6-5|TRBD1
CASSYFRQGMTEAFF
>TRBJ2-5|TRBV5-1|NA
CASSILPRSEQETQYF
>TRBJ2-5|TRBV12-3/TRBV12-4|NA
CASSPGREPQETQYF
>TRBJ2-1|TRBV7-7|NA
CASSFNRNNEQFF
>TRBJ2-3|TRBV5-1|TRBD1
CASRQGAPADTQYF
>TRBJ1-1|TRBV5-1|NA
CASSLTSGGEAFF
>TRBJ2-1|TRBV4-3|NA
CASSQAGRPQFF
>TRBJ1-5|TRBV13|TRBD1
CAMSLGDRRNQPQHF
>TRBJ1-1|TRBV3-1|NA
CASSHRTGRSTEAFF
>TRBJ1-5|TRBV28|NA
CASSLRADYSNQPQHF
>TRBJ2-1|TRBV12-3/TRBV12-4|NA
CASSFGGRLNEQFF
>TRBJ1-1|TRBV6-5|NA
CASSYTLSGEAFF
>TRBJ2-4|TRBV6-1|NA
CASYPGATKNIQYF
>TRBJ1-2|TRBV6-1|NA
CASSPLGENGYTF
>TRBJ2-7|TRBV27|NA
CASSFKGYEQYF
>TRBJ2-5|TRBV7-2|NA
CASSPQLGLSQTQYF
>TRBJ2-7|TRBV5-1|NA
CASSSGARREEQYF
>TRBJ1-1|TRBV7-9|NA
CASSPNEWNTEAFF
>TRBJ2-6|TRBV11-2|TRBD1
CASSSPDRAEIGANVLTF
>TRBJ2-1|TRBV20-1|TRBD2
CSARGRGASSYNEQFF
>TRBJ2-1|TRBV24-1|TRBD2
CATSDLGRDERQFF
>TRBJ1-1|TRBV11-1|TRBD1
CASSLQGGTGTEAFF
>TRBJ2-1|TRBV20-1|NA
CSASTGHHEDNEQFF
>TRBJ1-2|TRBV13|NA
CASSLWEAGEDSGYTF
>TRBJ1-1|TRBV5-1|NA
CASSFLAVGTEAFF
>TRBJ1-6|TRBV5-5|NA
CASSFPTGNSPLHF
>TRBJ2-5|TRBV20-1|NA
CSARETKLSRGQTQYF
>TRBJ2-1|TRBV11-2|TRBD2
CASSSPLVAGPNEQFF
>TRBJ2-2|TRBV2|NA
CASSPALFRELFF
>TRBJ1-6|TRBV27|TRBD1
CASSLKGQENSPLHF
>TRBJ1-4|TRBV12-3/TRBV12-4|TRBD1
CASSWDRGGEKLFF
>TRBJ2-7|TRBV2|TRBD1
CASRGDRGPTWGF
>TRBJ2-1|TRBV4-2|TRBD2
CASSLSPGGDYNEQFF
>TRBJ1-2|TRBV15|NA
CATSRDGTVYTF
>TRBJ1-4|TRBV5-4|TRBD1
CASSVDRGEKLFF